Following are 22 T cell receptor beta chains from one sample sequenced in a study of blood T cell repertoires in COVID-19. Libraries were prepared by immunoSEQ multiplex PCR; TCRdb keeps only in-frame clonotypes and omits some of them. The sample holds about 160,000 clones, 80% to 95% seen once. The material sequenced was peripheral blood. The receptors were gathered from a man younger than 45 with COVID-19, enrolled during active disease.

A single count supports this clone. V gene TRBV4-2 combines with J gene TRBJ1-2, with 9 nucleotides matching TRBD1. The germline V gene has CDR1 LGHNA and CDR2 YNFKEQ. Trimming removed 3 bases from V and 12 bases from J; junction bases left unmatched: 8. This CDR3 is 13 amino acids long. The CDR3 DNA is TGTGCCAGCAGCCAGCCGGACAGGGGCCCGGACACCTTC. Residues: CASSQPDRGPDTF.

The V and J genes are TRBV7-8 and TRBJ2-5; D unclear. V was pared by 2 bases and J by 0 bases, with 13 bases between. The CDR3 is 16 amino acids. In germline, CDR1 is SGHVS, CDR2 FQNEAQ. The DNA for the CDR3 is TGTGCCAGCAGCTTAATTTCTCGCGGATACCAAGAGACCCAGTACTTC. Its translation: CASSLISRGYQETQYF.

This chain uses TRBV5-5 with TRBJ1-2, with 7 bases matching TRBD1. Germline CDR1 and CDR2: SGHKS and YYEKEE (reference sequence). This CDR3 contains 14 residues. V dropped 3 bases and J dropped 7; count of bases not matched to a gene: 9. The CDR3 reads CASSSTRQGGGYTF. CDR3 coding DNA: TGTGCCAGCAGCTCCACCCGACAGGGAGGTGGCTACACCTTC.

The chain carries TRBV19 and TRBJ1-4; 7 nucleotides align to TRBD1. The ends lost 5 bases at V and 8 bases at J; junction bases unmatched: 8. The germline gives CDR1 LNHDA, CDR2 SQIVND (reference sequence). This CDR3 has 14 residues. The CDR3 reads CASSPRTGREKLFF. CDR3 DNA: TGTGCCAGTAGTCCTCGGACAGGTAGAGAAAAACTGTTTTTT. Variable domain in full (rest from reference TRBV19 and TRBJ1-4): DGGITQSPKYLFRKEGQNVTLSCEQNLNHDAMYWYRQDPGQGLRLIYYSQIVNDFQKGDIAEGYSVSREKKESFPLTVTSAQKNPTAFYLCASSPRTGREKLFFGSGTQLSVL.

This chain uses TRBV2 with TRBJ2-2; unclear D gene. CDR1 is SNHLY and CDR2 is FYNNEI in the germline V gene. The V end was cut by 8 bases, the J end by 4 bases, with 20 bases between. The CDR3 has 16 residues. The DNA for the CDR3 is TGTGCCAGCTCTAGAAAGATTTTTGAAAGCACCGGGGAGCTGTTTTTT. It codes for CASSRKIFESTGELFF.

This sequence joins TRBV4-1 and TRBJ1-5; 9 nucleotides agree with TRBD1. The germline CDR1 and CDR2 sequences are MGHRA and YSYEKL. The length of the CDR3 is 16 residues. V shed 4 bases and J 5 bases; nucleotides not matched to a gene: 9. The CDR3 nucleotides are TGCGCCAGCAGCCGAGATACGGACAGGGGATATCAGCCCCAGCATTTT. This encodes CASSRDTDRGYQPQHF.

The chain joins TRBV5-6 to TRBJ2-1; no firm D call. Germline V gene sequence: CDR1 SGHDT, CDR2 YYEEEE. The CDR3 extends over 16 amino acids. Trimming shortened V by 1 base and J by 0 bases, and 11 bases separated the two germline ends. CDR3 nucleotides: TGTGCCAGCAGCTTGTATTCAGGTAACTCCTACAATGAGCAGTTCTTC. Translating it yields CASSLYSGNSYNEQFF.

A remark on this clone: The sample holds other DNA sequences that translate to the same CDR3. The CDR3 DNA is TGTGCCAGCAGTGCAGGGGGGAACTATGGCTACACCTTC. Translating it yields CASSAGGNYGYTF. The chain couples TRBV2 to TRBJ1-2, with 7 bases fitting TRBD1. V dropped 4 bases and J dropped 2; count of bases not matched to a gene: 1. The CDR3 is 13 amino acids. From germline, CDR1 is SNHLY and CDR2 FYNNEI.

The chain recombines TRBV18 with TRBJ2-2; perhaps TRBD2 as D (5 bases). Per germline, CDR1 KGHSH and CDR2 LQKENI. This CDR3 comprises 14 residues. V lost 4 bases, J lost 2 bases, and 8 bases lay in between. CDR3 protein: CASSQTINTGELFF. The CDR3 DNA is TGTGCCAGCTCACAGACTATAAACACCGGGGAGCTGTTTTTT.

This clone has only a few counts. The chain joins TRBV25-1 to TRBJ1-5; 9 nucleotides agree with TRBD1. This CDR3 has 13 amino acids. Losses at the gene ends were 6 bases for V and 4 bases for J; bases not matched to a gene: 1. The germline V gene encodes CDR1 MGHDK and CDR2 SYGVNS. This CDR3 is CASRGQGNQPQHF. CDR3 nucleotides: TGTGCCAGCAGGGGACAGGGTAATCAGCCCCAGCATTTT.

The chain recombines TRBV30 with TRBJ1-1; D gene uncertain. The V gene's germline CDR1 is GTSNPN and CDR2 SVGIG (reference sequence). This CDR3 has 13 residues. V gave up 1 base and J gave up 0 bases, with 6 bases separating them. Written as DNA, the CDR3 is TGTGCCTGGAGTGCCAGTATGAACACTGAAGCTTTCTTT. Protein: CAWSASMNTEAFF.

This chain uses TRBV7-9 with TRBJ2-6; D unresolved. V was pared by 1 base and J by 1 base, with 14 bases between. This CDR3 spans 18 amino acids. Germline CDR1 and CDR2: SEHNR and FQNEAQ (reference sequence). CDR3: CASSLGLTFVSGANVLTF. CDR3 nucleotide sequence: TGTGCCAGCAGCTTAGGACTTACTTTCGTTTCTGGGGCCAACGTCCTGACTTTC.

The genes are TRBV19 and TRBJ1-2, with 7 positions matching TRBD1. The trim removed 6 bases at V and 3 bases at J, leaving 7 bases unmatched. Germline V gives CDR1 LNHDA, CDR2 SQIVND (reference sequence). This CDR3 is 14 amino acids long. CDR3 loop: CASSSDRSYYGYTF. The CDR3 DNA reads TGTGCCAGTAGCTCGGACAGGTCTTACTATGGCTACACCTTC.

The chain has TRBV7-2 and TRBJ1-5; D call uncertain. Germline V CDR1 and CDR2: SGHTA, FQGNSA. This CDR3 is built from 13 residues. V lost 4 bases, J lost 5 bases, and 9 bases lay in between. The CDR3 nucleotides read TGTGCCAGCAGCTCAATCGCGGATCAGCCCCAGCATTTT. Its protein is CASSSIADQPQHF.

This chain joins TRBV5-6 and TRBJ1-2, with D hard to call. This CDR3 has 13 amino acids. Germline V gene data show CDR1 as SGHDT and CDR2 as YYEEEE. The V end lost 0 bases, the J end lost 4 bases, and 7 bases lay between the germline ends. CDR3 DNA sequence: TGTGCCAGCAGCTTGGAACTGAGCTATGGCTACACCTTC. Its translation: CASSLELSYGYTF.

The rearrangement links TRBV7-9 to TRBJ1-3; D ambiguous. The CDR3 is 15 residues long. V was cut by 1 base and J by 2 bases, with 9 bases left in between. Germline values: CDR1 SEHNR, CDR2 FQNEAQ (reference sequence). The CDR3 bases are TGTGCCAGCAGCTTAGGTCCTGGGCCTGGAAACACCATATATTTT. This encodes CASSLGPGPGNTIYF.

The CDR3 sequence: CATQGGGTDTQYF. CDR3 nucleotide sequence: TGTGCCACCCAAGGGGGGGGCACAGATACGCAGTATTTT. This chain links TRBV24-1 with TRBJ2-3; maybe TRBD2 (7 bases). The germline V gene encodes CDR1 KGHDR and CDR2 SFDVKD. Trimming pared 9 bases from V and 1 base from J, leaving 10 bases between. There are 13 residues in the CDR3.

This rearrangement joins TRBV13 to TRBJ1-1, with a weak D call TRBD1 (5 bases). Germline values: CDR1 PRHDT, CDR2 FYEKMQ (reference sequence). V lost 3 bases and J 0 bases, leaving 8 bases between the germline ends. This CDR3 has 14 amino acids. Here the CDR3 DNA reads TGTGCCAGCAGCTTGGGACTCCTGAACACTGAAGCTTTCTTT. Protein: CASSLGLLNTEAFF.

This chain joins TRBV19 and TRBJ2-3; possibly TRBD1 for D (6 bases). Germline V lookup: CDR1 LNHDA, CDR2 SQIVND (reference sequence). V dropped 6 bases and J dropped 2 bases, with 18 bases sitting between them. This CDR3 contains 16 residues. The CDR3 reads CASRGAARGFTDTQYF. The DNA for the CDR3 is TGTGCCAGTAGGGGGGCCGCTAGGGGCTTCACAGATACGCAGTATTTT.

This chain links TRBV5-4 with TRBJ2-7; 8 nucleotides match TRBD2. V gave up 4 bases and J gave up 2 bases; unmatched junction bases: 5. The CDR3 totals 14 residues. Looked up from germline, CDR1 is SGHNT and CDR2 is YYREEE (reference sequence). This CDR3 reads CASSPYGGAYEQYF. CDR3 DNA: TGTGCCAGCAGCCCATACGGGGGGGCCTACGAGCAGTACTTC.

CDR3 sequence reads: CAWIGGAREKLFF. In DNA, the CDR3 is TGTGCCTGGATAGGCGGTGCGAGGGAAAAACTGTTTTTT. The chain has TRBV30 and TRBJ1-4; D uncertain. Trimming removed 4 bases at V and 8 bases at J, with 14 bases between. Germline V gives CDR1 GTSNPN, CDR2 SVGIG (reference sequence). The CDR3 has 13 residues.

CDR3 in DNA: TGTGCCAGCAGCTTAGTTCAGGGTTTACGTTTGCACACCATATATTTT. This codes for CASSLVQGLRLHTIYF. The chain carries TRBV7-2 and TRBJ1-3, with D possibly matching TRBD1 (5 bases). Germline CDR1 SGHTA, CDR2 FQGNSA. The CDR3 sequence is 16 residues long. Trimming shortened V by 1 base and J by 8 bases, and 18 bases separated the two germline ends.